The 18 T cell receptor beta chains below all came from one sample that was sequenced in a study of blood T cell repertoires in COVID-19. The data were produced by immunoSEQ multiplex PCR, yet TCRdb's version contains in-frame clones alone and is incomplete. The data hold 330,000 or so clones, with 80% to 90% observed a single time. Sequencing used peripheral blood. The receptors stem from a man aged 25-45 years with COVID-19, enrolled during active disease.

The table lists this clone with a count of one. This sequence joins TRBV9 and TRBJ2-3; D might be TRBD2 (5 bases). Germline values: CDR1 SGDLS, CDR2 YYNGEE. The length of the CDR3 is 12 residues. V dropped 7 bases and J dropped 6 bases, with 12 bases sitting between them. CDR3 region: CASGLEVDTQYF. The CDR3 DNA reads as TGTGCCAGCGGGCTGGAGGTGGATACGCAGTATTTT. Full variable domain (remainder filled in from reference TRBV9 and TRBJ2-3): DSGVTQTPKHLITATGQRVTLRCSPRSGDLSVYWYQQSLDQGLQFLIQYYNGEERAKGNILERFSAQQFPDLHSELNLSSLELGDSALYFCASGLEVDTQYFGPGTRLTVL.

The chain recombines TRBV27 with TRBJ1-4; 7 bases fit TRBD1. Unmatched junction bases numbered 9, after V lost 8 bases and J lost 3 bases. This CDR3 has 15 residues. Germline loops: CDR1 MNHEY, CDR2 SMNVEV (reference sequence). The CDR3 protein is CASAGTGTANEKLFF. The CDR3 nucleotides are TGTGCCAGCGCTGGGACCGGGACAGCTAATGAAAAACTGTTTTTT.

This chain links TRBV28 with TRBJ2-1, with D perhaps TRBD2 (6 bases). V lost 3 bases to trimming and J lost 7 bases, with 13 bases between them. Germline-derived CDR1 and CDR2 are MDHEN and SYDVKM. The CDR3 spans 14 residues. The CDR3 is CASSFSGLANEQFF. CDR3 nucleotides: TGTGCCAGCAGTTTCTCGGGACTCGCAAATGAGCAGTTCTTC. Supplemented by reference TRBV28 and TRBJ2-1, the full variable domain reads DVKVTQSSRYLVKRTGEKVFLECVQDMDHENMFWYRQDPGLGLRLIYFSYDVKMKEKGDIPEGYSVSREKKERFSLILESASTNQTSMYLCASSFSGLANEQFFGPGTRLTVL.

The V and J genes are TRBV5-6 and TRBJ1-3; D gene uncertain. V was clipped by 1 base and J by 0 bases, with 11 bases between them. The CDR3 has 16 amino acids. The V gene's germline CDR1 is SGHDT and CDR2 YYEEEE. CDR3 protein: CASSLYQAYSGNTIYF. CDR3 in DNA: TGTGCCAGCAGCTTGTACCAGGCTTACTCTGGAAACACCATATATTTT.

The CDR3 DNA is TGTGCCAGCAGCTCCAGGGGTTACAATGAGCAGTTCTTC. This codes for CASSSRGYNEQFF. The chain joins TRBV11-3 to TRBJ2-1; D possibly corresponds to TRBD1 (6 bases). The germline V and J ends were trimmed by 4 bases and 4 bases, with 8 bases remaining between them. Germline loops: CDR1 SGHNT, CDR2 YENEEA. The CDR3 is 13 amino acids.

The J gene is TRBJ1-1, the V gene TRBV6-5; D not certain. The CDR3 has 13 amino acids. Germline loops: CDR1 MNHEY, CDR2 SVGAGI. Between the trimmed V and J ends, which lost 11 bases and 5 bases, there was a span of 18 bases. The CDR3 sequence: CAVHGYRGTEAFF. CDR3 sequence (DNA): TGTGCCGTTCATGGGTATCGGGGAACTGAAGCTTTCTTT.

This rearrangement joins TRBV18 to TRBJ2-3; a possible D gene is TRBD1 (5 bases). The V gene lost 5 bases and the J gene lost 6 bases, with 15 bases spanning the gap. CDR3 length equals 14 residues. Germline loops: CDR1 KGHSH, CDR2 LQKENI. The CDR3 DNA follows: TGTGCCAGCTCAACAATTTCTCAGGGTGATACGCAGTATTTT. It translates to CASSTISQGDTQYF. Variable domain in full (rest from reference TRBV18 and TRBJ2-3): NAGVMQNPRHLVRRRGQEARLRCSPMKGHSHVYWYRQLPEEGLKFMVYLQKENIIDESGMPKERFSAEFPKEGPSILRIQQVVRGDSAAYFCASSTISQGDTQYFGPGTRLTVL.

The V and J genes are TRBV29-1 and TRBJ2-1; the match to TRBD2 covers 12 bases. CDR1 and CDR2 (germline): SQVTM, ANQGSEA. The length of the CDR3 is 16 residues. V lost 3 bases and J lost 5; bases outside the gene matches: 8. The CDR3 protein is CSVDSTSGRFDNEQFF. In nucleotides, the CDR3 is TGCAGCGTTGACTCGACTAGCGGGAGATTCGACAATGAGCAGTTCTTC.

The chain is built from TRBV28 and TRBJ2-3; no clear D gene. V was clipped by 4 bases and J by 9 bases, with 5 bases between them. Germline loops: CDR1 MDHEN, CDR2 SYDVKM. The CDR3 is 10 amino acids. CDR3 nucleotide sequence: TGTGCCAGCAGTTCCAGGACGCAGTATTTT. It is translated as CASSSRTQYF. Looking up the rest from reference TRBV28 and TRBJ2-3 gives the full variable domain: DVKVTQSSRYLVKRTGEKVFLECVQDMDHENMFWYRQDPGLGLRLIYFSYDVKMKEKGDIPEGYSVSREKKERFSLILESASTNQTSMYLCASSSRTQYFGPGTRLTVL.

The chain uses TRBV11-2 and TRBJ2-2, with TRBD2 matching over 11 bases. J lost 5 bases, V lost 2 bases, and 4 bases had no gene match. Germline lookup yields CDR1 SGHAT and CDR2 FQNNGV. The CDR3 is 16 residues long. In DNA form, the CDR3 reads TGTGCCAGCAGCTTACTAGCGGGGGGAAGGACCGGGGAGCTGTTTTTT. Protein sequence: CASSLLAGGRTGELFF. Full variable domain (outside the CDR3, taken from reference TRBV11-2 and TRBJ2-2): EAGVAQSPRYKIIEKRQSVAFWCNPISGHATLYWYQQILGQGPKLLIQFQNNGVVDDSQLPKDRFSAERLKGVDSTLKIQPAKLEDSAVYLCASSLLAGGRTGELFFGEGSRLTVL.

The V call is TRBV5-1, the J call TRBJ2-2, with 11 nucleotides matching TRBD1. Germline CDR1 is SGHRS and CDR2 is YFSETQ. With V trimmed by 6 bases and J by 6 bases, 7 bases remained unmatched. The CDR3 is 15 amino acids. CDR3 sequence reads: CASNPGQGGSGELFF. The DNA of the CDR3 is TGCGCCAGCAACCCGGGACAGGGGGGATCCGGGGAGCTGTTTTTT.

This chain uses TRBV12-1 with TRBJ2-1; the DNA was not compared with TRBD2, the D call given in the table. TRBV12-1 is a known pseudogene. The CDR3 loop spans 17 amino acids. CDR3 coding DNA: TGTGCCAGCAGCTCAGTCCCCGACTACCCGGATTACAATGAGCAGTTCTTC. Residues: CASSSVPDYPDYNEQFF.

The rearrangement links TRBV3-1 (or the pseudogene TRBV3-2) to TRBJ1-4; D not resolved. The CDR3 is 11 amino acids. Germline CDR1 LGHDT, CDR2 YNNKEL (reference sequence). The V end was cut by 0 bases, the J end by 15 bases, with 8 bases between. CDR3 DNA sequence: TGTGCCAGCAGCCAAGAAGAGTTGGTGTTTTTT. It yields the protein CASSQEELVFF.

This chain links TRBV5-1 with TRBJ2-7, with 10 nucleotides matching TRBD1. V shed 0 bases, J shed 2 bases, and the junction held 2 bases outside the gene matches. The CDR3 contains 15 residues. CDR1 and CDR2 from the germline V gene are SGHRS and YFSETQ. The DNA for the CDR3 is TGCGCCAGCAGCTTGGATGGGACAGGGGCCTACGAGCAGTACTTC. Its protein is CASSLDGTGAYEQYF.

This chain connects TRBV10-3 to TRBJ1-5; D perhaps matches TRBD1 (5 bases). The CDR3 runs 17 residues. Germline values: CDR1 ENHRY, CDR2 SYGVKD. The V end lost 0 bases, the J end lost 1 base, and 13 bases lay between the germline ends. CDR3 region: CAISESYGGRSNQPQHF. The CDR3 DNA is TGTGCCATCAGTGAGTCGTACGGGGGTAGGAGCAATCAGCCCCAGCATTTT.

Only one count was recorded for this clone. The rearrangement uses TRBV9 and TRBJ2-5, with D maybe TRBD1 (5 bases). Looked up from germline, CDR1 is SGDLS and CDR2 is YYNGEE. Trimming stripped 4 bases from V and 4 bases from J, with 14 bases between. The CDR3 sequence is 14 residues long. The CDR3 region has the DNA TGTGCCAGCAGCCCCTTGGCAGGGCTAGAGACCCAGTACTTC. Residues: CASSPLAGLETQYF.

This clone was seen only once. The CDR3 sequence is CASSTTRGYNEQFF. The CDR3 DNA reads as TGTGCCAGCAGCACGACCAGGGGCTACAATGAGCAGTTCTTC. This chain connects TRBV11-3 to TRBJ2-1; a weak D match, TRBD1 (6 bases). The germline gives CDR1 SGHNT, CDR2 YENEEA. CDR3 length: 14 amino acids. Trimming cost V 5 bases and J 3 bases, with 11 bases left between them.

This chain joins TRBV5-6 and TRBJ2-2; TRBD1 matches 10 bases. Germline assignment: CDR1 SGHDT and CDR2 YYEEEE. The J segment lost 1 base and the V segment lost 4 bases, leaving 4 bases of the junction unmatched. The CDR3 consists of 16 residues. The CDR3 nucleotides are TGTGCCAGCAGCAGACAGGGGGCAAGGAACACCGGGGAGCTGTTTTTT. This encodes CASSRQGARNTGELFF.